A single sample is the source of the 28 T cell receptor beta chains below, sequenced in a study of blood T cell repertoires in COVID-19. The assay was immunoSEQ multiplex PCR, and TCRdb's table has in-frame clones only and misses some. The sample contains about 69,000 clones, around 86% of which appear only once. The sequencing sample was made of peripheral blood. The receptors shown here come from a man aged 80 or over with acute or convalescent COVID-19.

This chain uses TRBV10-3 with TRBJ2-2; 9 positions agree with TRBD2. The CDR3 consists of 14 residues. In germline, CDR1 is ENHRY, CDR2 SYGVKD. With V trimmed by 6 bases and J by 2 bases, 1 base remained unmatched. CDR3 DNA sequence: TGTGCCATCAGGGGACTAGCTAACACCGGGGAGCTGTTTTTT. Its translation: CAIRGLANTGELFF.

About this clone itself: The same CDR3 is also encoded by other DNA sequences in this sample. V gene TRBV2 combines with J gene TRBJ1-1; 7 nucleotides match TRBD1. Germline lookup yields CDR1 SNHLY and CDR2 FYNNEI. The CDR3 is 13 residues long. J was trimmed by 5 bases and V by 7 bases; bases with no gene match: 7. As DNA, the CDR3 is TGTGCCAGCACGTACAGGGGTAGAACTGAAGCTTTCTTT. It translates to CASTYRGRTEAFF.

J is TRBJ2-3 and V is TRBV2; D may be TRBD1 (6 bases). The length of the CDR3 is 14 residues. CDR1 and CDR2 (germline): SNHLY, FYNNEI. V lost 7 bases to trimming and J lost 5 bases, with 16 bases between them. The CDR3 loop is CASTWGPIGDTQYF. CDR3 coding DNA: TGTGCCAGCACCTGGGGGCCTATCGGAGATACGCAGTATTTT.

The chain recombines TRBV10-1 with TRBJ2-1; 13 nucleotides align to TRBD2. CDR1 WNHNN and CDR2 SYGVQD come from the germline V gene (reference sequence). The CDR3 consists of 15 residues. V lost 6 bases and J lost 8; bases outside the gene matches: 7. As DNA, the CDR3 is TGCGCCAGCAGCCCCGGGACTAGCGGGATTGATGAGCAGTTCTTC. The encoded protein is CASSPGTSGIDEQFF.

This clone was picked up one time. This chain uses TRBV30 with TRBJ1-5, with 9 positions matching TRBD1. Unmatched junction bases numbered 12, after V lost 5 bases and J lost 4 bases. The CDR3 loop spans 16 amino acids. CDR1 is GTSNPN, CDR2 SVGIG, per germline (reference sequence). The CDR3 protein is CAWSFPETGGNQPQHF. CDR3 bases: TGTGCCTGGTCCTTTCCGGAGACAGGGGGAAATCAGCCCCAGCATTTT.

The chain combines TRBV7-9 with TRBJ1-4; D ambiguous. CDR1 is SEHNR and CDR2 is FQNEAQ in the germline V gene (reference sequence). This CDR3 has 13 amino acids. V lost 3 bases, J lost 8 bases, and 10 bases lay in between. CDR3 coding DNA: TGTGCCAGCAGCTTTTCGGGTTTGGAAAAACTGTTTTTT. This codes for CASSFSGLEKLFF.

The chain recombines TRBV24-1 with TRBJ2-1; 8 bases fit TRBD2. CDR1 and CDR2 from the germline V gene are KGHDR and SFDVKD. The CDR3 is 15 amino acids. V lost 1 base, J lost 7 bases, and 5 bases stayed unmatched. This CDR3 reads CATSDFGGRSNEQFF. For the CDR3, the DNA is TGTGCCACCAGTGATTTTGGCGGGAGGAGTAATGAGCAGTTCTTC.

The chain links TRBV6-6 to TRBJ1-3; no clear D. The CDR3 has 14 residues. Germline assignment: CDR1 MNHNY and CDR2 SVGAGI (reference sequence). V was trimmed by 8 bases and J by 0 bases, leaving 11 bases between them. The CDR3 region has the DNA TGTGCCAGCTCAACAAGAACCTCTGGAAACACCATATATTTT. Its translation: CASSTRTSGNTIYF.

This sequence joins TRBV5-4 and TRBJ1-2; 9 bases map to TRBD1. This CDR3 is built from 14 residues. Trimming at V came to 4 bases and at J to 7 bases, leaving 8 bases not matched to a gene. Germline V lookup: CDR1 SGHNT, CDR2 YYREEE (reference sequence). The CDR3 region is CASSSDRGISGYTF. The CDR3 nucleotides read TGTGCCAGCAGCAGCGACAGGGGGATTTCTGGCTACACCTTC. The full variable domain, with the rest looked up from reference TRBV5-4 and TRBJ1-2, is ETGVTQSPTHLIKTRGQQVTLRCSSQSGHNTVSWYQQALGQGPQFIFQYYREEENGRGNFPPRFSGLQFPNYSSELNVNALELDDSALYLCASSSDRGISGYTFGSGTRLTVV.

CDR3 sequence: CSVDRGRSGNTIYF. In DNA form, the CDR3 reads TGCAGCGTTGATAGGGGGCGGTCTGGAAACACCATATATTTT. The gene calls are TRBV29-1 and TRBJ1-3, with 7 bases fitting TRBD1. Trimming at V came to 3 bases and at J to 1 base, leaving 3 bases not matched to a gene. This CDR3 region has 14 residues. Germline V gene sequence: CDR1 SQVTM, CDR2 ANQGSEA.

This clone was detected a few times. The chain couples TRBV12-5 to TRBJ2-2, with TRBD1 matching over 7 bases. The CDR3 runs 15 residues. The germline CDR1 and CDR2 sequences are LGHNT and FRNRAP. The J segment lost 1 base and the V segment lost 1 base, leaving 0 bases of the junction unmatched. This CDR3 reads CASGLGQGNTGELFF. The CDR3 coding sequence is TGTGCTAGTGGTTTGGGACAGGGGAACACCGGGGAGCTGTTTTTT.

The chain combines TRBV7-8 with TRBJ2-1; 7 positions agree with TRBD1. The CDR3 spans 15 residues. The germline V gene encodes CDR1 SGHVS and CDR2 FQNEAQ. Trimming cost V 5 bases and J 4 bases; bases outside gene matches: 8. This chain's CDR3 is CASSPGQVPYNEQFF. The CDR3 nucleotides read TGTGCCAGCAGCCCCGGACAGGTACCTTACAATGAGCAGTTCTTC. Supplemented by reference TRBV7-8 and TRBJ2-1, the full variable domain reads GAGVSQSPRYKVAKRGQDVALRCDPISGHVSLFWYQQALGQGPEFLTYFQNEAQLDKSGLPSDRFFAERPEGSVSTLKIQRTQQEDSAVYLCASSPGQVPYNEQFFGPGTRLTVL.

The V call is TRBV4-2, the J call TRBJ1-3; D uncertain. Trimming left V 0 bases short and J 0 bases short, with 9 bases between. This CDR3 has 16 residues. Germline CDR1 and CDR2: LGHNA and YNFKEQ. This CDR3 is CASSQDPRFSGNTIYF. CDR3 nucleotide sequence: TGTGCCAGCAGCCAAGATCCACGGTTCTCTGGAAACACCATATATTTT.

This clone has a single count. The chain links TRBV6-5 to TRBJ2-2; 7 bases are shared with TRBD2. The J segment lost 1 base and the V segment lost 2 bases, leaving 1 base of the junction unmatched. From germline, CDR1 is MNHEY and CDR2 SVGAGI. This CDR3 spans 15 amino acids. The CDR3 DNA sequence: TGTGCCAGCAGTTACCAGCGGGGGAACACCGGGGAGCTGTTTTTT. Protein sequence: CASSYQRGNTGELFF.

The chain recombines TRBV5-1 with TRBJ1-2; D is uncertain. CDR1 and CDR2 from the germline V gene are SGHRS and YFSETQ. The CDR3 runs to 16 residues. V lost 1 base to trimming and J lost 1 base, with 14 bases between them. CDR3 region: CASSLNRRIINYGYTF. The CDR3 nucleotides read TGCGCCAGCAGCTTGAATCGCAGGATTATTAACTATGGCTACACCTTC. The whole variable domain, remainder taken from reference TRBV5-1 and TRBJ1-2, is KAGVTQTPRYLIKTRGQQVTLSCSPISGHRSVSWYQQTPGQGLQFLFEYFSETQRNKGNFPGRFSGRQFSNSRSEMNVSTLELGDSALYLCASSLNRRIINYGYTFGSGTRLTVV.

The chain's CDR3 is CASSQDGASGRETQYF. As DNA, the CDR3 is TGTGCCAGCAGCCAAGATGGCGCTAGCGGGAGAGAGACCCAGTACTTC. The J gene is TRBJ2-5, the V gene TRBV4-2; 10 nucleotides align to TRBD2. Per the germline V gene, CDR1 is LGHNA and CDR2 is YNFKEQ. J gave up 4 bases and V 0 bases, and 5 bases lay outside the gene matches. CDR3 length: 16 residues.

The chain uses TRBV5-1 and TRBJ1-6; 8 bases fit TRBD1. The CDR3 is 14 amino acids. V shed 2 bases and J 10 bases; nucleotides not matched to a gene: 5. Germline V CDR1 and CDR2: SGHRS, YFSETQ. CDR3 DNA: TGCGCCAGCAGCTTTGGACAGGGTGGCTCACCCCTCCACTTT. Translating it yields CASSFGQGGSPLHF.

CDR3 loop: CASSLMFWDRGGTEAFF. The CDR3 region has the DNA TGTGCCAGCAGCTTAATGTTCTGGGACAGGGGTGGCACTGAAGCTTTCTTT. V is TRBV11-3 and J is TRBJ1-1; 10 bases agree with TRBD1. J gave up 4 bases and V 2 bases, and 10 bases lay outside the gene matches. Germline CDR1 SGHNT, CDR2 YENEEA. The CDR3 has 17 residues.

In regard to this clone: Different DNA sequences within this sample yield the same CDR3. V usage is TRBV25-1 and J usage is TRBJ2-3; D ambiguous. This CDR3 contains 14 residues. The V gene lost 1 base and the J gene lost 2 bases, with 7 bases spanning the gap. Germline-derived CDR1 and CDR2 are MGHDK and SYGVNS. CDR3 sequence (DNA): TGTGCCAGCAGTGAATTTGGCTCCACAGATACGCAGTATTTT. Protein sequence: CASSEFGSTDTQYF.

This chain uses TRBV24-1 with TRBJ1-2; maybe TRBD1 (6 bases). Looked up from germline, CDR1 is KGHDR and CDR2 is SFDVKD. The CDR3 is made up of 13 amino acids. Trimming shortened V by 9 bases and J by 2 bases, and 12 bases separated the two germline ends. This CDR3 is CATGETGNYGYTF. The CDR3, as DNA: TGTGCCACCGGGGAAACAGGGAACTATGGCTACACCTTC.

The rearrangement links TRBV27 to TRBJ1-4, with TRBD1 matching over 7 bases. In germline, CDR1 is MNHEY, CDR2 SMNVEV (reference sequence). Trimming took 4 bases from V and 6 from J; bases not matched to a gene: 2. The CDR3 covers 13 residues. The CDR3 sequence: CASSYRGDEKLFF. DNA of the CDR3: TGTGCCAGCAGTTACAGGGGCGATGAAAAACTGTTTTTT.

This chain links TRBV7-2 with TRBJ2-1, with 7 positions matching TRBD2. Trimming removed 3 bases from V and 2 bases from J; junction bases left unmatched: 7. Germline V lookup: CDR1 SGHTA, CDR2 FQGNSA. The CDR3 consists of 16 residues. The CDR3 spells CASSFWLAATYNEQFF. The CDR3 region has the DNA TGTGCCAGCAGCTTTTGGCTAGCGGCGACCTACAATGAGCAGTTCTTC.

V and J are TRBV3-1 (or the pseudogene TRBV3-2) and TRBJ1-1, with 7 bases that match TRBD1. There are 16 residues in the CDR3. V shed 1 base and J 0 bases; nucleotides not matched to a gene: 5. Germline V gene data show CDR1 as LGHDT and CDR2 as YNNKEL (reference sequence). This chain's CDR3 is CASSQGDRVMNTEAFF. DNA of the CDR3: TGTGCCAGCAGCCAAGGGGACAGAGTTATGAACACTGAAGCTTTCTTT.

This chain connects TRBV28 to TRBJ1-2; D remains unclear. The germline V gene has CDR1 MDHEN and CDR2 SYDVKM. Trimming removed 2 bases from V and 4 bases from J, with 5 bases in between. This CDR3 is 12 amino acids long. CDR3 DNA: TGTGCCAGCAGTTTAGGAGTCTATGGCTACACCTTC. Translating it yields CASSLGVYGYTF.

This chain connects TRBV7-2 to TRBJ2-1; 10 bases fit TRBD1. Per the germline V gene, CDR1 is SGHTA and CDR2 is FQGNSA. The V and J ends lost 5 bases and 2 bases, in that order; junction bases with no gene match: 3. The CDR3 loop spans 15 amino acids. As DNA, the CDR3 is TGTGCCAGCAGCCCAGGGACAGGGGCCTACAATGAGCAGTTCTTC. Amino acids: CASSPGTGAYNEQFF.

The chain employs TRBV24-1 and TRBJ1-4, with no clear D. Trimming shortened V by 3 bases and J by 6 bases, and 4 bases separated the two germline ends. The CDR3 runs 12 residues. CDR1 and CDR2 (germline): KGHDR, SFDVKD. The CDR3 DNA reads as TGTGCCACCAGTGATCGGGATGAAAAACTGTTTTTT. This codes for CATSDRDEKLFF.

The CDR3 here is CATSDPGTDTQYF. The CDR3 bases are TGTGCCACCAGTGATCCAGGCACAGATACGCAGTATTTT. The chain employs TRBV24-1 and TRBJ2-3; D is undetermined. The CDR3 consists of 13 residues. Germline assignment: CDR1 KGHDR and CDR2 SFDVKD. The V end was cut by 3 bases, the J end by 1 base, with 4 bases between.

The gene calls are TRBV18 and TRBJ2-7, with 9 bases matching TRBD1. The CDR3 loop spans 13 amino acids. V gave up 3 bases and J gave up 5 bases; unmatched junction bases: 2. Germline CDR1 KGHSH, CDR2 LQKENI. The CDR3 protein is CASSPDRGNEQYF. CDR3 bases: TGTGCCAGCTCACCCGACAGGGGGAACGAGCAGTACTTC.